The clone carrying this TCR beta chain occurred many times. The target antigen is unknown. These data are taken from a study of T cells in Graves' hyperthyroidism and ophthalmopathy. Whole-study findings and limits: Stable hyperthyroidism was separated from ophthalmopathy by a model based on 13 V-J features.

The diagnostic basis comprised clinical symptoms, serum thyroxine and TRAb, thyroid ultrasound and orbital computed tomography. From 8.5 to 10 ml of fresh peripheral blood, PBMCs were isolated. Trimming removed 2 bases from V and 3 bases from J, with 7 bases in between. The germline V gene has CDR1 MNHEY and CDR2 SMNVEV (reference sequence). This CDR3 spans 13 amino acids. RNA transcripts yielded amplified TCR beta CDR3 regions. A first-round RT-PCR of the TCR CDR3 used the HTBI primer set. TCRdb reprocessed the multiplex PCR reads via MiXCR and lists one record per CDR3 protein. The table has almost 350,000 distinct CDR3 sequences, 15% to 20% seen once.

The sample consisted of blood. This chain joins TRBV27 and TRBJ1-2; D not certain. The receptor comes from a woman in her forties with Graves' ophthalmopathy. The CDR3 is CASSLKFDYGYTF. Written as DNA, the CDR3 is TGTGCCAGCAGTTTAAAGTTCGACTATGGCTACACCTTC.